Listed below are T cell receptor beta chains from one sample, sequenced in a study of cytomegalovirus exposure and HLA in healthy donors. Profiling relied on immunoSEQ multiplex PCR, and the TCRdb table lists in-frame clones only, not all of them. Altogether roughly 200,000 clones are present, approximately 84% being singletons, with the ten largest covering 2.9%. Sequences were obtained from PBMCs. These receptors all come from a female donor in good health and CMV-seronegative. Each CDR3 is given with its conserved first and last residue. The D gene is left open where the match is weak. Size values are once, few and many counts, or a class for expanded clones, and some rows have none.

clone_size	d_call	v_call	j_call	cdr3_nt	cdr3_aa
few	TRBD1	TRBV29-1	TRBJ1-2	TGCAGCGCGGGACAGGACTATGGCTACACCTTC	CSAGQDYGYTF
NA	NA	TRBV11-1	TRBJ2-7	TGTGCCAGCAGCCACGGACGGGGGTTTGGCGAGCAGTACTTC	CASSHGRGFGEQYF
NA	NA	TRBV9	TRBJ2-3	TGTGCCAGCAGCGCCCTCGAAGGGGCAGATACGCAGTATTTT	CASSALEGADTQYF
few	NA	TRBV5-1	TRBJ2-5	TGCGCCAGCAGCCCGGGGTTGTGGGGCCAAGAGACCCAGTACTTC	CASSPGLWGQETQYF
NA	TRBD2	TRBV27	TRBJ2-1	TGTGCCAGCAGTTTACTGGGACTAGCGGGAGACAATGAGCAGTTCTTC	CASSLLGLAGDNEQFF
NA	NA	TRBV2	TRBJ1-1	TGTGCCAGCGGCAGGGGCGGGGGATACACTGAAGCTTTCTTT	CASGRGGGYTEAFF
few	TRBD1	TRBV5-4	TRBJ2-5	TGTGCCAGCAGCGAGGACAGGGGGCAAGAGACCCAGTACTTC	CASSEDRGQETQYF
once	NA	TRBV27	TRBJ1-1	TGTGCCAGCAGTTTAAGGCAGGGGATCACTGAAGCTTTCTTT	CASSLRQGITEAFF
NA	NA	TRBV7-8	TRBJ2-3	TGTGCCAGCAGCCGAGAACAGGGAATCACAGATACGCAGTATTTT	CASSREQGITDTQYF
NA	NA	TRBV6-5	TRBJ1-5	TGTGCCAGCAGTTTTTTCGGAGGTCAGCCCCAGCATTTT	CASSFFGGQPQHF
once	NA	TRBV5-6	TRBJ2-7	TGTGCCAGCAGCTTGGCGGGTCCGGGGTTGAACGAGCAGTACTTC	CASSLAGPGLNEQYF
NA	NA	TRBV12-2	TRBJ1-2	TGTGCAAGTCGCTCGAAGGGACAGCGCCTTTATGGCTACACCTTC	CASRSKGQRLYGYTF
few	TRBD2	TRBV5-1	TRBJ2-7	TGCGCCAGCAGCACGGGACTAGCGGGTTACGAGCAGTACTTC	CASSTGLAGYEQYF
NA	NA	TRBV11-2	TRBJ2-3	TGTGCCAGCAGCCAAGACAGTTACCTCACAGATACGCAGTATTTT	CASSQDSYLTDTQYF